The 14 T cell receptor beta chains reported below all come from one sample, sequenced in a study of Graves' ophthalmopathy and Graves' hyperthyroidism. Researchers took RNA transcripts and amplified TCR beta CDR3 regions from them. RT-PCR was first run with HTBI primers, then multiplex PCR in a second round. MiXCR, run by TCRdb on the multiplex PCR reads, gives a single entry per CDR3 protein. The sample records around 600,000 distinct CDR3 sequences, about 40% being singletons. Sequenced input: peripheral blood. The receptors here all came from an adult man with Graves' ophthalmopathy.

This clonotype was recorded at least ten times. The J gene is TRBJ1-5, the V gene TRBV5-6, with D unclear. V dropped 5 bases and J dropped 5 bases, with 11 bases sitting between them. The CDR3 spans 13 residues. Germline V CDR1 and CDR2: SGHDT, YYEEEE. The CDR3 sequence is CASSQRRYQPQHF. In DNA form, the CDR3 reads TGTGCCAGCAGTCAACGACGCTATCAGCCCCAGCATTTT.

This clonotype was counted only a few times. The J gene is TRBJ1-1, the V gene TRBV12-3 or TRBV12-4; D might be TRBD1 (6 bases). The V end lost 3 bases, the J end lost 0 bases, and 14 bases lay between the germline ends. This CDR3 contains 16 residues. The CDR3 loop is CASSFGSGHMNTEAFF. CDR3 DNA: TGTGCCAGCAGTTTTGGCTCGGGACATATGAACACTGAAGCTTTCTTT.

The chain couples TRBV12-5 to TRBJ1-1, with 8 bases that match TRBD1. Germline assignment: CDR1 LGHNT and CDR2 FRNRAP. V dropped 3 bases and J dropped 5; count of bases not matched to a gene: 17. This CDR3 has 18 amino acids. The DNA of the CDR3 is TGTGCTAGTGGTTTTAAAACCGGGACAGGAGTCCCAAAAACTGAAGCTTTCTTT. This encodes CASGFKTGTGVPKTEAFF.

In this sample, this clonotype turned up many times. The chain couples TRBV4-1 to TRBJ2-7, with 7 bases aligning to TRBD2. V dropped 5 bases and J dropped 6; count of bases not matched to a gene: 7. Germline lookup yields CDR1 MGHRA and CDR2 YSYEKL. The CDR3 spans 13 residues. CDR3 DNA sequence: TGCGCCAGCAGCGAAGGACTAGGGCTCGAGCAGTACTTC. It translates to CASSEGLGLEQYF.

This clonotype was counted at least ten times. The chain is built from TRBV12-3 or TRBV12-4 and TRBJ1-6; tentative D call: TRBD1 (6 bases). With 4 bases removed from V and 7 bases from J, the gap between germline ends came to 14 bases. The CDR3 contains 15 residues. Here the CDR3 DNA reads TGTGCCAGCAGTTCACAGGGTTCCGTCAATTCACCCCTCCACTTT. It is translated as CASSSQGSVNSPLHF.

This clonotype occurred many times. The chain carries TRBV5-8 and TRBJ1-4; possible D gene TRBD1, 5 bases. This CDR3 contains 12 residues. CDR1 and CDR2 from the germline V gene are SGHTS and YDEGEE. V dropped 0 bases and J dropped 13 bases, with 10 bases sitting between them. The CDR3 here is CASSLAGSGLFF. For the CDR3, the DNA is TGTGCCAGCAGCTTGGCAGGGAGCGGACTGTTTTTT.

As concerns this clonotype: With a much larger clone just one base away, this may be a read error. In nucleotides, the CDR3 is TGTGCCAGTAGTGTGCAGGGGCCCGGCTATGGCTACACCTTC. Translated: CASSVQGPGYGYTF. V and J are TRBV19 and TRBJ1-2; D might be TRBD1 (6 bases). The CDR3 loop spans 14 amino acids. From germline, CDR1 is LNHDA and CDR2 SQIVND (reference sequence). V was cut by 5 bases and J by 4 bases, with 14 bases left in between.

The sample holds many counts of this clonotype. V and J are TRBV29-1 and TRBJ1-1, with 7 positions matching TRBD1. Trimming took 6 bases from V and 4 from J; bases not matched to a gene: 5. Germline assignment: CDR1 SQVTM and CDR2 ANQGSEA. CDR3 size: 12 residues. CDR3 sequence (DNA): TGCAGCGTCTATGACAGGGCCACTGAAGCTTTCTTT. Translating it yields CSVYDRATEAFF.

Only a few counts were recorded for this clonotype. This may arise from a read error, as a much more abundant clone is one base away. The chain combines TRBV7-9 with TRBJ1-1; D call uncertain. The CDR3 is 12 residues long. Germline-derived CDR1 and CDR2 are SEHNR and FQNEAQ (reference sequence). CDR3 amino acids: CTSGPGNTEAFF. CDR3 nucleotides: TGTACCAGCGGACCCGGGAACACTGAAGCTTTCTTT.

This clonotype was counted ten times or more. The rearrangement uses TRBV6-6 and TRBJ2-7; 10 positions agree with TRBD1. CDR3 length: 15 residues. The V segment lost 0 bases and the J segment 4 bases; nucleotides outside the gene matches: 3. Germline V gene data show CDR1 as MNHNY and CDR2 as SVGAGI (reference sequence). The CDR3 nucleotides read TGTGCCAGCAGTTACTCAGACAGGGGGCGGTACGAGCAGTACTTC. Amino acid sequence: CASSYSDRGRYEQYF.

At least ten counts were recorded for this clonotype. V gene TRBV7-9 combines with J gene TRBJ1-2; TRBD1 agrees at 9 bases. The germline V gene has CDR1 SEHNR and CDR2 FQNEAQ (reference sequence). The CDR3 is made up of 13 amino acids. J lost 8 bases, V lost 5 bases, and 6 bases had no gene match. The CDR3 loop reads CASSRGQGQGYTF. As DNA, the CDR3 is TGTGCCAGCAGCCGCGGACAGGGGCAAGGCTACACCTTC. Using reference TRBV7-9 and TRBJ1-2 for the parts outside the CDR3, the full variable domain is DTGVSQNPRHKITKRGQNVTFRCDPISEHNRLYWYRQTLGQGPEFLTYFQNEAQLEKSRLLSDRFSAERPKGSFSTLEIQRTEQGDSAMYLCASSRGQGQGYTFGSGTRLTVV.

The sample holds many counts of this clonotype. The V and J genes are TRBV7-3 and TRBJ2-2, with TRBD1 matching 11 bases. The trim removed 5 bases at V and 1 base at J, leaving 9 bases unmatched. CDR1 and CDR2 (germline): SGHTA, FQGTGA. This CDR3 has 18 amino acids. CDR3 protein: CASSLEGQGALNTGELFF. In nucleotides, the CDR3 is TGTGCCAGCAGCCTAGAAGGACAGGGGGCATTGAACACCGGGGAGCTGTTTTTT.

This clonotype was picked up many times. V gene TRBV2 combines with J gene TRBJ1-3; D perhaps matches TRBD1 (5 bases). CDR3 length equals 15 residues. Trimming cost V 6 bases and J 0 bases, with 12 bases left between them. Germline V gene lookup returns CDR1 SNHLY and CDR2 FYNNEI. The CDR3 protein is CASSSREISGNTIYF. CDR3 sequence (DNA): TGTGCCAGCAGCAGCAGGGAAATCTCTGGAAACACCATATATTTT.

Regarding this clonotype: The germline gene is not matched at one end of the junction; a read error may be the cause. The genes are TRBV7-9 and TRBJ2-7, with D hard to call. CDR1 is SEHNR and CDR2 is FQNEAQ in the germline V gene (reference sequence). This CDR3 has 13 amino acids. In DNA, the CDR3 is TGCGCCAGCAGCTTGGGCTCTACCTACGGGCAGTACTTC. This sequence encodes CASSLGSTYGQYF.